This T cell receptor beta chain was identified in a study of Graves' ophthalmopathy and Graves' hyperthyroidism. Regarding the study as a whole: Blood also carried most expanded thyroid clonotypes exceeding 0.001 frequency. Built on 13 signatures, a model told ophthalmopathy apart from stable hyperthyroidism with roughly 88% sensitivity and roughly 80% specificity.

The table lists this clonotype with many counts. The antigen is unknown. The CDR3 is 15 residues long. CDR1 and CDR2 from the germline V gene are LNHDA and SQIVND (reference sequence). Between the trimmed V and J ends, which lost 7 bases and 4 bases, there was a span of 16 bases. Moderate-to-severe activity, with CAS ≥3, NOSPECS ≥4 and duration under 3 months, characterized the donors with ophthalmopathy. Amplification from RNA transcripts yielded the TCR beta CDR3 regions. HTBI-primed RT-PCR formed the first round, and a multiplex PCR formed the second. TCRdb passed the multiplex PCR reads through MiXCR, listing each CDR3 protein once. In the table there are 300,000 to 350,000 distinct CDR3 sequences, 15% to 20% of which are singletons.

Input material: peripheral blood. The clonotype originates from an adult man with Graves' ophthalmopathy. The gene calls are TRBV19 and TRBJ2-2, with D unclear. The CDR3 spells CASIDKARSTGELFF. CDR3 in DNA: TGTGCCAGTATTGATAAGGCCAGGAGCACCGGGGAGCTGTTTTTT.